The 9 T cell receptor beta chains listed next were all sequenced from one sample in a study of T cell responses to AZD1222 COVID-19 vaccine. Libraries were prepared by immunoSEQ multiplex PCR; TCRdb keeps only in-frame clonotypes and omits some of them. The data hold over 100,000 clones, with approximately 90% observed a single time. Source: peripheral blood, taken 28 days after the second AZD1222 dose. These receptors all stem from an adult who received the AZD1222 COVID-19 vaccine.

The rearrangement links TRBV4-3 to TRBJ2-1, with a weak D call TRBD2 (5 bases). The CDR3 runs to 16 residues. From germline, CDR1 is LGHNA and CDR2 YSLEER. Trimming left V 2 bases short and J 0 bases short, with 11 bases between. CDR3 in amino acids: CASSQTRVGSYNEQFF. The CDR3 nucleotides are TGCGCCAGCAGCCAAACTAGGGTGGGCTCCTACAATGAGCAGTTCTTC.

The genes are TRBV28 and TRBJ2-7; D perhaps matches TRBD1 (5 bases). V was trimmed by 6 bases and J by 6 bases, leaving 18 bases between them. The CDR3 runs to 14 residues. Germline V lookup: CDR1 MDHEN, CDR2 SYDVKM. CDR3 nucleotides: TGTGCCAGCAGCCCGGGTTATGACAGCGCCGAGCAGTACTTC. Amino acids: CASSPGYDSAEQYF.

This chain joins TRBV7-3 and TRBJ1-1, with unresolved D. Trimming shortened V by 6 bases and J by 7 bases, and 18 bases separated the two germline ends. Germline V lookup: CDR1 SGHTA, CDR2 FQGTGA. CDR3 length equals 14 residues. The CDR3 here is CASRRSPGEYEAFF. The CDR3 region has the DNA TGTGCCAGCAGACGCAGCCCCGGAGAGTATGAAGCTTTCTTT.

The chain employs TRBV19 and TRBJ1-1; D is undetermined. CDR3 length: 13 residues. From germline, CDR1 is LNHDA and CDR2 SQIVND (reference sequence). V was clipped by 5 bases and J by 3 bases, with 10 bases between them. CDR3 sequence: CASSFGRDTEAFF. CDR3 nucleotide sequence: TGTGCCAGTAGTTTTGGGAGGGACACTGAAGCTTTCTTT.

This chain uses TRBV4-2 with TRBJ1-2; no clear D. V was trimmed by 4 bases and J by 8 bases, leaving 23 bases between them. The CDR3 consists of 16 residues. Germline lookup yields CDR1 LGHNA and CDR2 YNFKEQ. The CDR3 DNA is TGTGCCAGCAGCCGGAGAATGGAGACGGCTGCTTTGGGCTACACCTTC. Its protein product is CASSRRMETAALGYTF.

The CDR3 protein is CASSLGGAGQPQHF. The CDR3, as DNA: TGTGCCAGCAGCCTTGGGGGGGCTGGACAGCCCCAGCATTTT. The chain has TRBV5-5 and TRBJ1-5, with a tentative D call TRBD1 (6 bases). Germline V gene lookup returns CDR1 SGHKS and CDR2 YYEKEE (reference sequence). The length of the CDR3 is 14 residues. V was pared by 4 bases and J by 7 bases, with 15 bases between.

The J gene is TRBJ2-5, the V gene TRBV7-2, with D possibly matching TRBD2 (6 bases). The CDR3 consists of 14 residues. Germline V gene data show CDR1 as SGHTA and CDR2 as FQGNSA. Between the trimmed V and J ends, which lost 5 bases and 1 base, there was a span of 11 bases. CDR3 in DNA: TGTGCCAGCAGCACACAGCGGGTCCAAGAGACCCAGTACTTC. Translating it yields CASSTQRVQETQYF.

J is TRBJ2-2 and V is TRBV7-3; 14 bases are shared with TRBD2. Germline V gives CDR1 SGHTA, CDR2 FQGTGA. The CDR3 runs to 16 residues. V lost 6 bases to trimming and J lost 6 bases; unmatched junction nucleotides: 6. The CDR3 reads CASSPRGLAGAGELFF. The CDR3 DNA follows: TGTGCCAGCAGTCCACGGGGACTAGCGGGGGCCGGGGAGCTGTTTTTT.

The CDR3 DNA reads as TGTGCCAGCAGAGCCCCAGGAAAGGTCACTGAAGCTTTCTTT. Encoded protein: CASRAPGKVTEAFF. This chain uses TRBV6-5 with TRBJ1-1, with no clear D. V was trimmed by 6 bases and J by 4 bases, leaving 15 bases between them. This CDR3 region has 14 residues. Germline V CDR1 and CDR2: MNHEY, SVGAGI.